What follows are 18 T cell receptor beta chains derived from one specimen sequenced in a study of CD8+ T cells in alopecia areata. In each case, RNA was isolated and then reverse transcribed into cDNA as the sequencing template. Sequencing was performed with immunoSEQ multiplex PCR; in TCRdb, only in-frame clones are kept and a portion is missing. The sample records over 200,000 clones, 64% being singletons. Treatment given: oral pan-JAK inhibitor, 5-10 mg twice daily. The sequenced sample was CD4+ T cells sorted from blood, obtained at week 4, from a patient treated with tofacitinib. The receptors were gathered from a human donor with alopecia areata.

This clone was seen a handful of times. The rearrangement uses TRBV29-1 and TRBJ2-3; D is perhaps TRBD1 (6 bases). Per the germline V gene, CDR1 is SQVTM and CDR2 is ANQGSEA. With 5 bases removed from V and 0 bases from J, the gap between germline ends came to 9 bases. CDR3 size: 13 residues. The CDR3 bases are TGCAGCGTTCGGGACACTAGCACAGATACGCAGTATTTT. Translated: CSVRDTSTDTQYF.

The chain joins TRBV5-4 to TRBJ2-2; the D gene is possibly TRBD2 (6 bases). The CDR3 length is 14 residues. V was trimmed by 2 bases and J by 1 base, leaving 6 bases between them. The germline V gene has CDR1 SGHNT and CDR2 YYREEE (reference sequence). The DNA of the CDR3 is TGTGCCAGCAGCTTAGCGGGGAACACCGGGGAGCTGTTTTTT. Its translation is CASSLAGNTGELFF.

This chain connects TRBV29-1 to TRBJ1-1; D gene unclear. V was shortened by 7 bases and J by 1 base, with 7 bases between the two germline ends. The CDR3 consists of 11 residues. In germline, CDR1 is SQVTM, CDR2 ANQGSEA. This CDR3 reads CSGEENTEAFF. CDR3 nucleotides: TGCAGCGGGGAAGAGAACACTGAAGCTTTCTTT.

This clone was observed a few times. The sample holds other DNA sequences that translate to the same CDR3. V and J are TRBV30 and TRBJ2-6, with D unclear. Trimming took 0 bases from V and 4 from J, leaving 7 bases between them. The CDR3 runs to 14 residues. From germline, CDR1 is GTSNPN and CDR2 SVGIG (reference sequence). CDR3 in DNA: TGTGCCTGGAGTGTACCCTCCGGGGCCAACGTCCTGACTTTC. Protein sequence: CAWSVPSGANVLTF.

The chain carries TRBV13 and TRBJ2-2, with D tentatively TRBD1 (7 bases). Germline CDR1 reads PRHDT; CDR2 reads FYEKMQ (reference sequence). This CDR3 is 14 amino acids long. The V gene lost 6 bases and the J gene lost 6 bases, with 14 bases spanning the gap. CDR3 in amino acids: CASRRTGGAGELFF. CDR3 nucleotide sequence: TGTGCCAGCAGACGGACAGGAGGGGCCGGGGAGCTGTTTTTT.

The chain employs TRBV30 and TRBJ2-1; D ambiguous. The V end was cut by 5 bases, the J end by 6 bases, with 8 bases between. Germline CDR1 and CDR2: GTSNPN and SVGIG (reference sequence). This CDR3 is built from 11 residues. In nucleotides, the CDR3 is TGTGCCTGGGGCCGTGGCAATGAGCAGTTCTTC. It specifies CAWGRGNEQFF.

This chain connects TRBV6-5 to TRBJ2-5; D is uncertain. Trimming shortened V by 3 bases and J by 5 bases, and 7 bases separated the two germline ends. Germline CDR1 reads MNHEY; CDR2 reads SVGAGI. The CDR3 totals 12 residues. The CDR3: CASSYGAETQYF. The CDR3 nucleotides read TGTGCCAGCAGTTATGGAGCGGAGACCCAGTACTTC.

On this clone: Other DNA sequences within the sample encode an identical CDR3. V gene TRBV2 combines with J gene TRBJ2-4; D remains unclear. With 1 base removed from V and 7 bases from J, the gap between germline ends came to 2 bases. CDR3 length equals 11 residues. CDR1 is SNHLY, CDR2 FYNNEI, per germline. The CDR3 nucleotides read TGTGCCAGCAGTGAAGGGAACATTCAGTACTTC. Protein product: CASSEGNIQYF.

The rearrangement links TRBV30 to TRBJ2-1, with D unclear. With 2 bases removed from V and 4 bases from J, the gap between germline ends came to 6 bases. The germline CDR1 and CDR2 sequences are GTSNPN and SVGIG (reference sequence). This CDR3 is built from 12 residues. The DNA of the CDR3 is TGTGCCTGGAGTCCCGCTTACAATGAGCAGTTCTTC. It codes for CAWSPAYNEQFF.

The table lists this clone with a count of one. The chain couples TRBV30 to TRBJ1-4; perhaps TRBD1 as D (6 bases). V was shortened by 2 bases and J by 5 bases, with 18 bases between the two germline ends. Germline CDR1 reads GTSNPN; CDR2 reads SVGIG (reference sequence). The CDR3 is 16 amino acids. The CDR3 sequence: CAWSLYSRTANEKLFF. The CDR3 nucleotides read TGTGCCTGGAGTTTGTATTCGAGGACAGCAAATGAAAAACTGTTTTTT. The full variable domain, with the rest looked up from reference TRBV30 and TRBJ1-4, is SQTIHQWPATLVQPVGSPLSLECTVEGTSNPNLYWYRQAAGRGLQLLFYSVGIGQISSEVPQNLSASRPQDRQFILSSKKLLLSDSGFYLCAWSLYSRTANEKLFFGSGTQLSVL.

The V and J genes are TRBV18 and TRBJ1-2, with D perhaps matching TRBD1 (5 bases). The CDR3 totals 12 residues. CDR1 and CDR2 from the germline V gene are KGHSH and LQKENI. The ends were cut back, 0 bases at V and 10 bases at J, with 9 bases in the middle. The CDR3 loop is CASSPPQGAYTF. CDR3 DNA sequence: TGTGCCAGCTCACCACCCCAGGGCGCCTACACCTTC.

This clone came up a few times. The identical CDR3 is also encoded by other nucleotide sequences in the sample. The chain couples TRBV30 to TRBJ1-3; unclear D gene. CDR1 GTSNPN and CDR2 SVGIG come from the germline V gene (reference sequence). Trimming left V 0 bases short and J 0 bases short, with 6 bases between. This CDR3 is 14 amino acids long. In DNA, the CDR3 is TGTGCCTGGAGTGTAAAAGGCTCTGGAAACACCATATATTTT. Translation: CAWSVKGSGNTIYF.

The V gene is TRBV5-1, the J gene TRBJ1-1; tentative D call: TRBD1 (5 bases). The CDR3 is made up of 13 amino acids. Germline V CDR1 and CDR2: SGHRS, YFSETQ. Deletions cut 3 bases from V and 1 base from J, with 7 bases between. The CDR3 DNA sequence: TGCGCCAGCAGCTCCGGGACGAACACTGAAGCTTTCTTT. This codes for CASSSGTNTEAFF.

The rearrangement joins TRBV27 to TRBJ1-5; D call uncertain. This CDR3 comprises 15 residues. Germline V CDR1 and CDR2: MNHEY, SMNVEV (reference sequence). V lost 6 bases to trimming and J lost 5 bases, with 17 bases between them. The CDR3 spells CASSRGLPSYQPQHF. In DNA form, the CDR3 reads TGTGCCAGCAGCCGCGGACTTCCCTCTTATCAGCCCCAGCATTTT.

This chain joins TRBV29-1 and TRBJ2-7, with 7 positions matching TRBD1. The germline V gene has CDR1 SQVTM and CDR2 ANQGSEA. The CDR3 loop spans 12 amino acids. Germline trimming cut 4 bases from V and 4 bases from J; bases unmatched to any gene: 4. The CDR3 sequence is CSVVTGEYEQYF. CDR3 nucleotides: TGCAGCGTTGTAACAGGGGAGTACGAGCAGTACTTC.

This clone has more than one count but fewer than ten. The chain is built from TRBV5-6 and TRBJ1-1; 8 nucleotides agree with TRBD1. CDR3 length: 15 amino acids. Per germline, CDR1 SGHDT and CDR2 YYEEEE. Trimming at V came to 5 bases and at J to 0 bases, leaving 6 bases not matched to a gene. The CDR3: CASRPIQGVNTEAFF. The CDR3 DNA sequence: TGTGCCAGCAGACCGATACAGGGGGTGAACACTGAAGCTTTCTTT. The full variable domain, rest sourced from reference TRBV5-6 and TRBJ1-1, is DAGVTQSPTHLIKTRGQQVTLRCSPKSGHDTVSWYQQALGQGPQFIFQYYEEEERQRGNFPDRFSGHQFPNYSSELNVNALLLGDSALYLCASRPIQGVNTEAFFGQGTRLTVV.

The V call is TRBV2, the J call TRBJ1-6; 7 positions match TRBD1. The CDR3 contains 15 residues. Germline V lookup: CDR1 SNHLY, CDR2 FYNNEI. Trimming at V came to 6 bases and at J to 7 bases, leaving 9 bases not matched to a gene. The CDR3, as DNA: TGTGCCAGCAGCCTCTCCCAGGGGGGCAATTCACCCCTCCACTTT. Amino acid sequence: CASSLSQGGNSPLHF.

This clone has just a few counts. J is TRBJ1-6 and V is TRBV2; D is undetermined. CDR1 is SNHLY, CDR2 FYNNEI, per germline. The CDR3 consists of 14 residues. Trimming removed 6 bases at V and 1 base at J, with 7 bases between. CDR3 bases: TGTGCCAGCAGGGCTGAATCCTATAATTCACCCCTCCACTTT. It specifies CASRAESYNSPLHF.